This T cell receptor beta chain was retrieved from a study of cytomegalovirus exposure and HLA in healthy donors. Study-level results: Later analysis identified about 18,000 TCR beta sequences associated with HLA alleles, using a false discovery rate threshold of 0.05.

The CDR3 totals 15 residues. Germline V gene sequence: CDR1 SGHVS, CDR2 FNYEAQ. With 3 bases removed from V and 4 bases from J, the gap between germline ends came to 15 bases. Donors were ostensibly healthy at sampling, although undocumented immune exposures were probable. In the case of this clone: Its target is not known.

The study ran its PCR with 60 Vbeta and 13 Jbeta primers. Profiling relied on immunoSEQ multiplex PCR, and the TCRdb table lists in-frame clones only, not all of them. This sample's table has 68,000 or so clones. The sequenced sample consisted of PBMCs. V is TRBV7-6 and J is TRBJ1-2; D is perhaps TRBD1 (5 bases). The TCR comes from a female donor in good health and CMV-seropositive. The CDR3 protein is CASSFGALPLYGYTF. CDR3 nucleotides: TGTGCCAGCAGCTTTGGGGCCCTTCCTCTCTATGGCTACACCTTC.